Presented here are 9 T cell receptor beta chains from one specimen sequenced in a study of blood T cell repertoires in COVID-19. Repertoires were generated with immunoSEQ multiplex PCR, while TCRdb's copy carries only in-frame clones and drops some. The data contain 200,000 to 250,000 clones, around 87% of them singletons. Sequenced material: PBMCs or T cells enriched from blood (not recorded which). These receptors all stem from a woman between 45 and 65 years old who had recovered from COVID-19.

For the CDR3, the DNA is TGTGCCAGCAGCCAAGTCAGGGGCCGACAGCCCCAGCATTTT. Its protein product is CASSQVRGRQPQHF. The chain couples TRBV3-1 (or the pseudogene TRBV3-2) to TRBJ1-5, with D perhaps TRBD1 (6 bases). Trimming left V 1 base short and J 7 bases short, with 11 bases between. Germline CDR1 reads LGHDT; CDR2 reads YNNKEL (reference sequence). The CDR3 is 14 amino acids.

The rearrangement uses TRBV5-4 and TRBJ1-4; TRBD1 matches at 11 bases. Germline CDR1 reads SGHNT; CDR2 reads YYREEE (reference sequence). This CDR3 contains 16 residues. Unmatched junction bases numbered 14, after V lost 8 bases and J lost 8 bases. This CDR3 is CASSPADGTGGEKLFF. CDR3 bases: TGTGCCAGTAGCCCCGCCGACGGGACAGGGGGGGAAAAACTGTTTTTT.

In DNA form, the CDR3 reads TGTGCCAGCAGTTTATCACAGGGCGGTCTCCACTTT. Translated: CASSLSQGGLHF. The chain links TRBV27 to TRBJ1-6; D may be TRBD1 (6 bases). The length of the CDR3 is 12 residues. Between the trimmed V and J ends, which lost 0 bases and 16 bases, there was a span of 10 bases. Germline CDR1 MNHEY, CDR2 SMNVEV (reference sequence).

The chain couples TRBV18 to TRBJ1-4, with 8 bases fitting TRBD1. CDR1 KGHSH and CDR2 LQKENI come from the germline V gene. CDR3 length: 16 amino acids. The V segment lost 3 bases and the J segment 3 bases; nucleotides outside the gene matches: 6. CDR3 amino acids: CASSPAQQGANEKLFF. The CDR3 bases are TGTGCCAGCTCACCTGCCCAACAGGGGGCTAATGAAAAACTGTTTTTT. Based on the CDR3 plus reference TRBV18 and TRBJ1-4, the full variable domain is NAGVMQNPRHLVRRRGQEARLRCSPMKGHSHVYWYRQLPEEGLKFMVYLQKENIIDESGMPKERFSAEFPKEGPSILRIQQVVRGDSAAYFCASSPAQQGANEKLFFGSGTQLSVL.

The chain employs TRBV9 and TRBJ2-5; D perhaps matches TRBD2 (5 bases). Trimming removed 3 bases from V and 4 bases from J, with 10 bases in between. The CDR3 contains 13 residues. From germline, CDR1 is SGDLS and CDR2 YYNGEE. The CDR3 bases are TGTGCCAGCAGCGGGAGCGGCAGAGAGACCCAGTACTTC. Translating it yields CASSGSGRETQYF.

This chain uses TRBV6-6 with TRBJ1-4; 11 bases match TRBD1. This CDR3 is built from 17 residues. The ends lost 5 bases at V and 3 bases at J; junction bases unmatched: 8. CDR1 is MNHNY and CDR2 is SVGAGI in the germline V gene (reference sequence). CDR3 sequence reads: CASSQWTGGIANEKLFF. CDR3 nucleotides: TGTGCCAGCAGTCAATGGACAGGGGGCATAGCTAATGAAAAACTGTTTTTT.

The rearrangement links TRBV5-1 to TRBJ1-2; TRBD1 matches at 7 bases. The CDR3 has 15 residues. J gave up 6 bases and V 0 bases, and 8 bases lay outside the gene matches. Germline-derived CDR1 and CDR2 are SGHRS and YFSETQ. CDR3 DNA sequence: TGCGCCAGCAGCTTGGGGCCAGGGGGAATTGATGGCTACACCTTC. This encodes CASSLGPGGIDGYTF.

The rearrangement uses TRBV28 and TRBJ1-2; TRBD1 is a possible D gene (6 bases). Trimming stripped 3 bases from V and 1 base from J, with 9 bases between. Germline assignment: CDR1 MDHEN and CDR2 SYDVKM. This CDR3 has 14 residues. CDR3 loop: CASSFEGVNYGYTF. The CDR3 DNA sequence: TGTGCCAGCAGTTTTGAGGGGGTTAACTATGGCTACACCTTC.

This clone was observed once. The J gene is TRBJ2-2, the V gene TRBV11-3; D is ambiguous. The CDR3 extends over 13 amino acids. The ends were cut back, 6 bases at V and 6 bases at J, with 11 bases in the middle. CDR1 and CDR2 (germline): SGHNT, YENEEA. As DNA, the CDR3 is TGTGCCAGCAGTCCCAACCGCGCCGGGGAGCTGTTTTTT. This sequence encodes CASSPNRAGELFF. Looking up the rest from reference TRBV11-3 and TRBJ2-2 gives the full variable domain: EAGVVQSPRYKIIEKKQPVAFWCNPISGHNTLYWYLQNLGQGPELLIRYENEEAVDDSQLPKDRFSAERLKGVDSTLKIQPAELGDSAVYLCASSPNRAGELFFGEGSRLTVL.